This passage covers 21 T cell receptor beta chains from one sample sequenced in a study of OX40 agonist ivuxolimab in advanced cancers. Preparation of the library involved the immunoSEQ multiplex PCR assay. What TCRdb holds here is the immuneACCESS table cut down to in-frame rearrangements. Part of the clones is not present; checked against another copy, under half of the missing clones reflect an unresolved V gene, and the others are unexplained. Within this sample are 45,000 to 70,000 clones, with 65% to 85% of them counted one time only. The ten largest clones add up to about 3.1% of the sample. Sequenced material: CD4+ or CD8+ T cells sorted from blood, taken in a trial of the OX40 agonist ivuxolimab. The receptors originated from an adult with an advanced solid tumor such as melanoma, head and neck, liver or kidney cancer.

For the CDR3, the DNA is TGTGCCAGTAGTACATACCCTCGGACAGGGGGTATTAGCAATCAGCCCCAGCATTTT. It encodes CASSTYPRTGGISNQPQHF. V is TRBV19 and J is TRBJ1-5; TRBD1 aligns across 10 bases. V was pared by 4 bases and J by 0 bases, with 12 bases of the junction left unmatched. CDR1 LNHDA and CDR2 SQIVND come from the germline V gene (reference sequence). This CDR3 contains 19 residues.

This sequence joins TRBV29-1 and TRBJ2-3; 7 bases agree with TRBD2. The CDR3 spans 14 residues. V trimming: 0 bases; J trimming: 9 bases; junction bases outside the gene matches: 9. Germline V gene lookup returns CDR1 SQVTM and CDR2 ANQGSEA. CDR3 region: CSVEDLVTSVTQYF. For the CDR3, the DNA is TGCAGCGTTGAAGACCTAGTAACTAGCGTAACGCAGTATTTT.

This chain connects TRBV6-6 to TRBJ1-4; perhaps TRBD1 as D (5 bases). The V end lost 2 bases, the J end lost 8 bases, and 15 bases lay between the germline ends. Looked up from germline, CDR1 is MNHNY and CDR2 is SVGAGI (reference sequence). There are 15 residues in the CDR3. The CDR3 spells CASSYKRQGLEKLFF. The CDR3, as DNA: TGTGCCAGCAGTTACAAGAGGCAGGGTCTGGAAAAACTGTTTTTT.

This rearrangement joins TRBV14 to TRBJ1-1, with D hard to call. The CDR3 extends over 14 amino acids. The germline gives CDR1 SGHDN, CDR2 FVKESK. Trimming pared 0 bases from V and 6 bases from J, leaving 11 bases between. CDR3 bases: TGTGCCAGCAGCCAAGAGTGGATTAGCGCTGAAGCTTTCTTT. It translates to CASSQEWISAEAFF.

The chain links TRBV20-1 to TRBJ1-2, with D perhaps TRBD1 (5 bases). The germline CDR1 and CDR2 sequences are DFQATT and SNEGSKA (reference sequence). CDR3 length: 11 residues. V shed 5 bases and J shed 5 bases, with 9 bases lying between them. The CDR3 bases are TGCAGTGCTGGGGGACCATATGGCTACACCTTC. Translating it yields CSAGGPYGYTF.

The chain carries TRBV18 and TRBJ2-3; D remains ambiguous. The V gene lost 6 bases and the J gene lost 2 bases, with 21 bases spanning the gap. The CDR3 spans 17 residues. Germline V gene sequence: CDR1 KGHSH, CDR2 LQKENI. CDR3 region: CASSYTGRSTLTDTQYF. CDR3 in DNA: TGTGCCAGCTCTTACACCGGGCGATCAACTCTCACAGATACGCAGTATTTT. The whole variable domain, filled in from reference TRBV18 and TRBJ2-3, reads NAGVMQNPRHLVRRRGQEARLRCSPMKGHSHVYWYRQLPEEGLKFMVYLQKENIIDESGMPKERFSAEFPKEGPSILRIQQVVRGDSAAYFCASSYTGRSTLTDTQYFGPGTRLTVL.

The chain uses TRBV6-5 and TRBJ1-5; no reliable D call. This CDR3 spans 14 amino acids. V lost 6 bases and J lost 0, with 9 bases in between. CDR1 and CDR2 from the germline V gene are MNHEY and SVGAGI. The CDR3 coding sequence is TGTGCCAGCAGCGGGGTAAATAGCAATCAGCCCCAGCATTTT. Protein: CASSGVNSNQPQHF.

This clone has a handful of counts. This sequence joins TRBV2 and TRBJ1-1; D call uncertain. The CDR3 has 13 residues. The germline V gene has CDR1 SNHLY and CDR2 FYNNEI. V was shortened by 6 bases and J by 2 bases, with 10 bases between the two germline ends. The CDR3 DNA reads TGTGCCAGCAGGTGGAGCAGTAACACTGAAGCTTTCTTT. Residues: CASRWSSNTEAFF.

The DNA for the CDR3 is TGTGCCACCAGCAGACCCAGCGGGGGCGGTCCGAATGAGCAGTTCTTC. Translation: CATSRPSGGGPNEQFF. V gene TRBV15 combines with J gene TRBJ2-1; 8 bases fit TRBD2. Losses at the gene ends were 2 bases for V and 7 bases for J; bases not matched to a gene: 10. Germline CDR1 LNHNV, CDR2 YYDKDF (reference sequence). The CDR3 is 16 amino acids. Drawing the rest from reference TRBV15 and TRBJ2-1, the complete variable domain is DAMVIQNPRYQVTQFGKPVTLSCSQTLNHNVMYWYQQKSSQAPKLLFHYYDKDFNNEADTPDNFQSRRPNTSFCFLDIRSPGLGDTAMYLCATSRPSGGGPNEQFFGPGTRLTVL.

The sample holds a few counts of this clone. The chain employs TRBV11-3 and TRBJ2-1, with 13 bases lining up with TRBD2. The CDR3 is 16 amino acids. Germline values: CDR1 SGHNT, CDR2 YENEEA. The ends lost 5 bases at V and 8 bases at J; junction bases unmatched: 9. CDR3 residues: CASSPPGTSGIDEQFF. In DNA form, the CDR3 reads TGTGCCAGCAGCCCACCCGGGACTAGCGGGATCGATGAGCAGTTCTTC.

The chain uses TRBV6-5 and TRBJ1-1; D unresolved. Germline assignment: CDR1 MNHEY and CDR2 SVGAGI. The V end lost 6 bases, the J end lost 6 bases, and 11 bases lay between the germline ends. This CDR3 has 12 residues. CDR3 in amino acids: CASREGRAEAFF. CDR3 nucleotides: TGTGCCAGCAGAGAAGGACGCGCTGAAGCTTTCTTT.

J is TRBJ2-7 and V is TRBV30, with D tentatively TRBD1 (5 bases). Per the germline V gene, CDR1 is GTSNPN and CDR2 is SVGIG (reference sequence). This CDR3 contains 14 residues. Trimming removed 4 bases at V and 0 bases at J, with 13 bases between. Here the CDR3 reads CAWTHQGVSYEQYF. The CDR3 coding sequence is TGTGCCTGGACTCATCAAGGGGTCTCCTACGAGCAGTACTTC.

This chain uses TRBV7-8 with TRBJ2-4; the D gene is possibly TRBD1 (7 bases). V was cut by 1 base and J by 2 bases, with 15 bases left in between. This CDR3 has 17 residues. Germline V lookup: CDR1 SGHVS, CDR2 FQNEAQ. The CDR3 sequence is CASSLVGAGGTKNIQYF. As DNA, the CDR3 is TGTGCCAGCAGCTTAGTCGGGGCAGGGGGGACCAAAAACATTCAGTACTTC.

V is TRBV2 and J is TRBJ2-7, with 12 bases matching TRBD2. The V segment lost 6 bases and the J segment 6 bases; nucleotides outside the gene matches: 3. The germline gives CDR1 SNHLY, CDR2 FYNNEI. CDR3 length: 13 residues. The CDR3, as DNA: TGTGCCAGCAGCTTACTAGCGGGAGGCGAGCAGTACTTC. Translating gives CASSLLAGGEQYF. The entire variable domain, with the rest obtained from reference TRBV2 and TRBJ2-7, is as follows: EPEVTQTPSHQVTQMGQEVILRCVPISNHLYFYWYRQILGQKVEFLVSFYNNEISEKSEIFDDQFSVERPDGSNFTLKIRSTKLEDSAMYFCASSLLAGGEQYFGPGTRLTVT.

The chain carries TRBV14 and TRBJ2-1, with 11 bases that match TRBD2. CDR3 length equals 15 residues. Germline V gene lookup returns CDR1 SGHDN and CDR2 FVKESK. The trim removed 4 bases at V and 10 bases at J, leaving 9 bases unmatched. The CDR3 reads CASSPPSGGRREQFF. Written as DNA, the CDR3 is TGTGCCAGCAGCCCACCTAGCGGGGGGCGGAGGGAGCAGTTCTTC.

V gene TRBV6-1 combines with J gene TRBJ2-3; a possible D gene is TRBD1 (6 bases). The CDR3 is 16 residues long. Germline CDR1 MNHNS, CDR2 SASEGT. V was pared by 3 bases and J by 1 base, with 14 bases between. In nucleotides, the CDR3 is TGTGCCAGCAGTGAGCCAGGGGTCCTAGGCACAGATACGCAGTATTTT. Residues: CASSEPGVLGTDTQYF.

CDR3 protein: CASNVQGLANGYTF. DNA for the CDR3: TGTGCCAGCAACGTACAGGGGCTGGCGAATGGCTACACCTTC. This chain connects TRBV2 to TRBJ1-2, with 7 bases identical to TRBD1. CDR3 length: 14 residues. Germline V gene lookup returns CDR1 SNHLY and CDR2 FYNNEI. The ends lost 7 bases at V and 6 bases at J; junction bases unmatched: 11. Full variable domain (remainder filled in from reference TRBV2 and TRBJ1-2): EPEVTQTPSHQVTQMGQEVILRCVPISNHLYFYWYRQILGQKVEFLVSFYNNEISEKSEIFDDQFSVERPDGSNFTLKIRSTKLEDSAMYFCASNVQGLANGYTFGSGTRLTVV.

This chain links TRBV7-2 with TRBJ2-5, with D possibly TRBD2 on 5 matching bases. CDR3 length: 18 residues. V was shortened by 1 base and J by 3 bases, with 21 bases between the two germline ends. The germline CDR1 and CDR2 sequences are SGHTA and FQGNSA. CDR3 sequence: CASSLGGLGALFKETQYF. CDR3 DNA: TGTGCCAGCAGCTTAGGAGGGCTGGGAGCGCTGTTCAAAGAGACCCAGTACTTC. Full variable domain (outside the CDR3, taken from reference TRBV7-2 and TRBJ2-5): GAGVSQSPSNKVTEKGKDVELRCDPISGHTALYWYRQSLGQGLEFLIYFQGNSAPDKSGLPSDRFSAERTGGSVSTLTIQRTQQEDSAVYLCASSLGGLGALFKETQYFGPGTRLLVL.

This clone is medium-sized (0.01 to 0.1%) within its sample. The rearrangement joins TRBV2 to TRBJ2-7; 12 positions agree with TRBD2. The CDR3 has 15 residues. CDR1 is SNHLY, CDR2 FYNNEI, per germline. The ends lost 2 bases at V and 7 bases at J; junction bases unmatched: 6. This chain's CDR3 is CASSERSSGRGEQYF. In DNA, the CDR3 is TGTGCCAGCAGTGAACGGTCTAGCGGGAGGGGGGAGCAGTACTTC.

By frequency in the sample, this clone is medium-sized. This chain joins TRBV5-6 and TRBJ1-6; 9 bases are shared with TRBD1. Germline loops: CDR1 SGHDT, CDR2 YYEEEE. After removal of 4 bases from V and 11 bases from J, the junction contained 13 bases not matched to a gene. This CDR3 comprises 16 residues. As DNA, the CDR3 is TGTGCCAGCAGCACCGCACCGGGACAGGGATTTACACCCCTCCACTTT. Protein: CASSTAPGQGFTPLHF.

The chain links TRBV5-1 to TRBJ2-2; weak D call: TRBD2 (7 bases). The CDR3 runs to 19 residues. V lost 1 base and J lost 0, with 19 bases in between. From germline, CDR1 is SGHRS and CDR2 YFSETQ. The CDR3 DNA reads TGCGCCAGCAGCTTGTTGTCCCGGGGAGGGGGACCGAACACCGGGGAGCTGTTTTTT. It translates to CASSLLSRGGGPNTGELFF.